This T cell receptor beta chain emerged from a study of radiotherapy plus CTLA-4 blockade in lung cancer. General study results and limits: TCR clones from tumors expanded in blood after radiotherapy plus ipilimumab. Best predicting response, reportedly, were early blood T cell clone dynamics, with interferon-beta.

Details on this clone: Its antigen is currently unknown.

TCRdb keeps only in-frame clones here, not all; method: immunoSEQ multiplex PCR. The sample has 65,000 to 90,000 clones, around 90% seen once. V lost 3 bases and J lost 8, with 22 bases in between. The CDR3 loop spans 16 amino acids. Germline CDR1 MNHEY, CDR2 SVGAGI. Lung cancer patients with chemo-refractory metastatic non-small-cell disease were given focal radiation plus CTLA-4 blockade with ipilimumab. This chain joins TRBV6-5 and TRBJ1-2; D is perhaps TRBD1 (6 bases). Material: peripheral blood, obtained from a patient treated with radiotherapy plus ipilimumab. The TCR was taken from a human donor with non-small cell lung cancer who had stable disease on radiotherapy plus ipilimumab. The CDR3 sequence: CASSYSLLQGSEGYTF. The CDR3 DNA reads TGTGCCAGCAGTTATAGCCTCTTACAGGGATCGGAGGGCTACACCTTC.